This T cell receptor beta chain is from a study of blood T cell repertoires in COVID-19. Measured with immunoSEQ multiplex PCR; TCRdb has only the in-frame clones, and not every one. The sample carries 270,000 or so clones, approximately 81% recorded once. The junction had 12 bases not matched to a gene; V was cut back by 4 bases and J by 7 bases. This CDR3 comprises 17 residues. Per the germline V gene, CDR1 is MNHNS and CDR2 is SASEGT. Sequenced: peripheral blood. This TCR came from a woman between 18 and 29 years old with acute or convalescent COVID-19. J is TRBJ1-4 and V is TRBV6-1; TRBD1 agrees at 10 bases. The CDR3 nucleotides read TGTGCCAGCAGTGGAAGGACAGGGGGTATTCTTATTGAAAAACTGTTTTTT. This codes for CASSGRTGGILIEKLFF.